The present entry profiles one T cell receptor beta chain with its context. The antigen is undetermined. This sample was taken from a study of T cell responses to AZD1222 COVID-19 vaccine. Whole-study findings and limits: Nearly half of spike-specific TCRs reportedly go after variant regions that carry no mutations. The study sampled repertoires only after the peak T cell response. Donor demographics were predominantly white British with a female majority; clonal diversity may be underestimated.

Trimming removed 1 base from V and 3 bases from J, with 16 bases in between. Germline lookup yields CDR1 MNHNS and CDR2 SASEGT. The CDR3 runs 16 residues. Measured with immunoSEQ multiplex PCR; TCRdb has only the in-frame clones, and not every one. The sample holds approximately 160,000 clones; under 95% are singletons and the top ten take under 6%. Second-dose recipients at about 4 or about 12 weeks were treated as one pooled group. This chain uses TRBV6-1 with TRBJ2-7, with D possibly being TRBD2 (6 bases). The sequenced sample was peripheral blood, obtained 28 days after the second AZD1222 dose. This clonotype originated in an adult who received the AZD1222 COVID-19 vaccine. The CDR3 sequence: CASSEGQGGAFYEQYF. The CDR3 nucleotides are TGTGCCAGCAGTGAAGGGCAGGGAGGAGCTTTCTACGAGCAGTACTTC.